The following is a T cell receptor (beta chain) sequence with its context. These data belong to a study of blood T cell repertoires in COVID-19. V lost 5 bases to trimming and J lost 6 bases; unmatched junction nucleotides: 9. Germline assignment: CDR1 MDHEN and CDR2 SYDVKM. The CDR3 is made up of 16 amino acids. Everyone who took part was roughly 18 to 89 years old, and they came from about 25 US areas. Clones were read by immunoSEQ multiplex PCR, and TCRdb kept only the in-frame ones, dropping some. Of about 500,000 clones in the sample, approximately 90% were seen once. The chain recombines TRBV28 with TRBJ2-2; TRBD1 agrees at 10 bases. This sequence was found in a woman younger than 30 who had recovered from COVID-19. The source material was PBMCs or T cells enriched from blood (not recorded which). CDR3 sequence reads: CASSPILGQGSGELFF. The CDR3 bases are TGTGCCAGCAGTCCGATCCTGGGACAGGGGTCCGGGGAGCTGTTTTTT.